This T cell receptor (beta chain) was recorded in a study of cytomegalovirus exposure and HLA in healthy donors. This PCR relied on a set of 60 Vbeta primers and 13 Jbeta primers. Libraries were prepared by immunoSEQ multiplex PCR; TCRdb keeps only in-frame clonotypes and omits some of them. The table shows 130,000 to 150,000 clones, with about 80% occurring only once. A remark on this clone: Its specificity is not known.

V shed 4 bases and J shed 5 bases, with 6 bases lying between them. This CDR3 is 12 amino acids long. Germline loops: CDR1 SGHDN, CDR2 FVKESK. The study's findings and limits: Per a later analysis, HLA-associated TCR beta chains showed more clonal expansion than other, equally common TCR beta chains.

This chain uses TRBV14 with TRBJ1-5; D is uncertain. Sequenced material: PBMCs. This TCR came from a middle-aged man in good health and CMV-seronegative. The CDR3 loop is CASSRSDQPQHF. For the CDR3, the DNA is TGTGCCAGCAGCCGATCAGATCAGCCCCAGCATTTT.